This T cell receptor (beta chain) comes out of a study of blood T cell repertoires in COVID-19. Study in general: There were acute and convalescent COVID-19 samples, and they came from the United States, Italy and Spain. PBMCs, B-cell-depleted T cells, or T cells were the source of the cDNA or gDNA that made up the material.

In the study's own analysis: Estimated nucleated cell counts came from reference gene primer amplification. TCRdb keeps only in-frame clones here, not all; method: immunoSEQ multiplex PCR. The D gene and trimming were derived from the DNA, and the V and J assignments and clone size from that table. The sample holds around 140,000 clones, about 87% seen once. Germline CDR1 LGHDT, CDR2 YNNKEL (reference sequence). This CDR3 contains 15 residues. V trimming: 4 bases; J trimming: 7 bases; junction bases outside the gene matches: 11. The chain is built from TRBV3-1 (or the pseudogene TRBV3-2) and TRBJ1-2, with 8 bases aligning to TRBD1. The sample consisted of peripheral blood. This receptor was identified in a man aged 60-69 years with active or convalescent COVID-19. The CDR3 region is CASSPGGPGWAGYTF. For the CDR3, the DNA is TGTGCCAGCAGCCCAGGGGGCCCGGGCTGGGCTGGCTACACCTTC.